One sample yielded the 10 T cell receptor beta chains listed below, sequenced in a study of radiotherapy plus CTLA-4 blockade in lung cancer. Sequencing was performed with immunoSEQ multiplex PCR; in TCRdb, only in-frame clones are kept and a portion is missing. Among about 81,000 clones listed, 72% were seen once. Material: peripheral blood, obtained from a patient treated with radiotherapy plus ipilimumab. All receptors derive from a human donor with non-small cell lung cancer that progressed on radiotherapy plus ipilimumab.

The V gene is TRBV10-1, the J gene TRBJ2-3; 15 bases fit TRBD2. CDR3 length equals 19 residues. J gave up 0 bases and V 9 bases, and 13 bases lay outside the gene matches. Germline V CDR1 and CDR2: WNHNN, SYGVQD (reference sequence). The CDR3 reads CARGTSGRSADVSTDTQYF. For the CDR3, the DNA is TGCGCCAGGGGGACTAGCGGGAGGTCCGCCGACGTGAGCACAGATACGCAGTATTTT.

This rearrangement joins TRBV25-1 to TRBJ2-7, with TRBD2 identical over 9 bases. The CDR3 has 12 residues. Germline V lookup: CDR1 MGHDK, CDR2 SYGVNS. The J segment lost 4 bases and the V segment lost 8 bases, leaving 3 bases of the junction unmatched. CDR3 residues: CASGTSLYEQYF. For the CDR3, the DNA is TGTGCCAGCGGGACTAGCCTTTACGAGCAGTACTTC.

The chain has TRBV5-1 and TRBJ2-5; a possible D gene is TRBD1 (6 bases). The CDR3 contains 14 residues. The V and J ends lost 4 bases and 5 bases respectively, with 15 bases between them. The germline gives CDR1 SGHRS, CDR2 YFSETQ. In DNA form, the CDR3 reads TGCGCCAGCAGCCGGGACACTTTAACGGAGACCCAGTACTTC. Residues: CASSRDTLTETQYF.

This clone has more than one count but fewer than ten. The chain combines TRBV7-9 with TRBJ2-5; 7 positions agree with TRBD2. There are 16 residues in the CDR3. Trimming at V came to 7 bases and at J to 1 base, leaving 12 bases not matched to a gene. Germline CDR1 SEHNR, CDR2 FQNEAQ (reference sequence). Here the CDR3 DNA reads TGTGCCAGCACCATACATCCGGGGGGAACCCAAGAGACCCAGTACTTC. Translating it yields CASTIHPGGTQETQYF.

The CDR3 DNA is TGTGCCAGCAGCTTAGTAGGGGGAGGCTACAATGAGCAGTTCTTC. Translation gives CASSLVGGGYNEQFF. The J gene is TRBJ2-1, the V gene TRBV7-8; D is possibly TRBD1 or TRBD2 (6 bases each). CDR1 SGHVS and CDR2 FQNEAQ come from the germline V gene. V lost 1 base, J lost 3 bases, and 10 bases lay in between. The CDR3 covers 15 residues.

This clone was seen only a few times. J is TRBJ1-2 and V is TRBV2; TRBD1 aligns across 9 bases. Trimming at V came to 2 bases and at J to 7 bases, leaving 8 bases not matched to a gene. CDR1 is SNHLY, CDR2 FYNNEI, per germline. This CDR3 has 15 amino acids. CDR3 bases: TGTGCCAGCAGTGAACAGAGGACAGGGGAAAGTGGCTACACCTTC. It yields the protein CASSEQRTGESGYTF.

This clone was picked up a small number of times. The rearrangement joins TRBV18 to TRBJ1-5; D remains ambiguous. Deletions cut 4 bases from V and 0 bases from J, with 13 bases between. The CDR3 runs to 16 residues. Germline V gives CDR1 KGHSH, CDR2 LQKENI. The CDR3 DNA follows: TGTGCCAGCTCACTAAGTCCGGCCCTTAGCAATCAGCCCCAGCATTTT. Protein: CASSLSPALSNQPQHF.

V and J are TRBV6-6 and TRBJ1-6; 10 bases align to TRBD1. The germline gives CDR1 MNHNY, CDR2 SVGAGI (reference sequence). V dropped 8 bases and J dropped 11; count of bases not matched to a gene: 12. The CDR3 contains 15 residues. In nucleotides, the CDR3 is TGTGCCAGCCTCAAGACGGGACAGGGGTTGCCACCCCTCCACTTT. Protein: CASLKTGQGLPPLHF.

The chain combines TRBV2 with TRBJ1-1; 7 nucleotides align to TRBD1. V was pared by 4 bases and J by 3 bases, with 11 bases of the junction left unmatched. This CDR3 is built from 16 residues. Germline assignment: CDR1 SNHLY and CDR2 FYNNEI. DNA of the CDR3: TGTGCCAGCAGTGTGGTGGAAGGGGGCGCGGACACTGAAGCTTTCTTT. As protein: CASSVVEGGADTEAFF.

This chain connects TRBV7-8 to TRBJ2-1; possibly TRBD1 or TRBD2 for D (5 bases each). CDR3 size: 17 residues. Germline V lookup: CDR1 SGHVS, CDR2 FQNEAQ. Trimming took 1 base from V and 8 from J, leaving 21 bases between them. CDR3 bases: TGTGCCAGCAGCTTAGTTAACGGCAGGGACGGATTGGATGAGCAGTTCTTC. Its protein product is CASSLVNGRDGLDEQFF.